This T cell receptor (beta chain) was sequenced for a study of blood T cell repertoires in COVID-19. In the study overall: The United States, Italy and Spain supplied acute and convalescent COVID-19 samples. PBMCs, B-cell-depleted T cells, or T cells provided the cDNA or gDNA that made up the material.

Original analysis: Estimation of nucleated cell counts relied on the amplification of reference gene primers. Only in-frame clones appear in the TCRdb table, and some are missing; sequencing was by immunoSEQ multiplex PCR. V and J calls and clone size come straight from that table; D and trimming were deduced from the DNA. This sample carries about 81,000 clones, about four fifths of them seen once, and the ten largest clones take 10%. The CDR3 covers 13 residues. Germline assignment: CDR1 SNHLY and CDR2 FYNNEI. Trimming pared 5 bases from V and 6 bases from J, leaving 12 bases between. The sequence came from a man aged 55 to 69 with acute or convalescent COVID-19. The sequenced material came from peripheral blood. This chain uses TRBV2 with TRBJ2-3, with D perhaps matching TRBD1 (5 bases). CDR3 DNA: TGTGCCAGCAGTTCTAGGGGTTCGGATACGCAGTATTTT. It codes for CASSSRGSDTQYF. The full variable domain, rest sourced from reference TRBV2 and TRBJ2-3, is EPEVTQTPSHQVTQMGQEVILRCVPISNHLYFYWYRQILGQKVEFLVSFYNNEISEKSEIFDDQFSVERPDGSNFTLKIRSTKLEDSAMYFCASSSRGSDTQYFGPGTRLTVL.